This TCR beta chain was identified during a study of T-cell memory formation after mild COVID-19. Study results and caveats: Clones that contracted from day 15 to 85 had balanced CD4/CD8; later expanders were CD4+ biased.

This clonotype was seen many times. Its antigen is not known. Mismatch with germline at one junction end may stem from a read error. TCRdb reprocessed the 5' RACE reads via MiXCR and lists one record per CDR3 protein. This sample has more than 250,000 distinct CDR3 sequences, with 15% to 20% found just once. This receptor was identified in a man younger than 35 who had mild COVID-19 (a few samples of this study predate the infection). Cell type and time point are not known. Sample: PBMCs or a T cell subset sorted from them (not recorded which).

The CDR3 region has the DNA TGTGCCAGCAGGCCAAATACCGCGGGACTAACCAATTTT. Residues: CASRPNTAGLTNF. J is TRBJ1-3 and V is TRBV7-2; possible D gene TRBD1, 5 bases. The CDR3 has 13 residues. The germline CDR1 and CDR2 sequences are SGHTA and FQGNSA.